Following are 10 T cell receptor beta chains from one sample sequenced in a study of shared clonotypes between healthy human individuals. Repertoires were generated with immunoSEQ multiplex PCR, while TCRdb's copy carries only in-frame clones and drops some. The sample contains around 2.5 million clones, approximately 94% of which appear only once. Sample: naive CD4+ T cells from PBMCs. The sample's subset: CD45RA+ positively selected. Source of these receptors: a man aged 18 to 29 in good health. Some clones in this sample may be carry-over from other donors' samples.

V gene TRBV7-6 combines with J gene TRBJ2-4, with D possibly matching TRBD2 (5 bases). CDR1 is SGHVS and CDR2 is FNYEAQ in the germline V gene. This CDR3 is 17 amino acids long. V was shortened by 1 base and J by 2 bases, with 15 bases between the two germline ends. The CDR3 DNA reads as TGTGCCAGCAGCTTAGGACCCTACCACGGGACCAAAAACATTCAGTACTTC. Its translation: CASSLGPYHGTKNIQYF.

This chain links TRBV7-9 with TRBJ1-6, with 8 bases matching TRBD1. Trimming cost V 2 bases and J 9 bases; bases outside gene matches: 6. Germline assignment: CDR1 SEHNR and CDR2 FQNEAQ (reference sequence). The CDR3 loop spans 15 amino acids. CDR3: CASSLLGTGGSPLHF. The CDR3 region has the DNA TGTGCCAGCAGCTTATTGGGGACAGGCGGTTCACCCCTCCACTTT.

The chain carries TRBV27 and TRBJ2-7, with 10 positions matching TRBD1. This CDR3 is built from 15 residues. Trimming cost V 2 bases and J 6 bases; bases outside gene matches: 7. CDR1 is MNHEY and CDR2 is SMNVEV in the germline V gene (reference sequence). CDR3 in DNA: TGTGCCAGCAGTTTAGGGAGACAGGGGGCCTTCGAGCAGTACTTC. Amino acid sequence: CASSLGRQGAFEQYF.

CDR3 in DNA: TGTGCCACGGACAGTCGAACTGAAGCTTTCTTT. This codes for CATDSRTEAFF. This chain links TRBV6-6 with TRBJ1-1; a possible D gene is TRBD1 (6 bases). Germline values: CDR1 MNHNY, CDR2 SVGAGI (reference sequence). V shed 10 bases and J shed 5 bases, with 11 bases lying between them. CDR3 length: 11 residues.

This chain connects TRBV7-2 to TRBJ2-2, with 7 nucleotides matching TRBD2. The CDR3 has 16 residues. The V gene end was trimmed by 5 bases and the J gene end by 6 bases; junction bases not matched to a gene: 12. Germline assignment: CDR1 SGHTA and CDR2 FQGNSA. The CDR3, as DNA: TGTGCCAGCAGCGGATCAGGAGTAGCGGGTTCCGGGGAGCTGTTTTTT. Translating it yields CASSGSGVAGSGELFF.

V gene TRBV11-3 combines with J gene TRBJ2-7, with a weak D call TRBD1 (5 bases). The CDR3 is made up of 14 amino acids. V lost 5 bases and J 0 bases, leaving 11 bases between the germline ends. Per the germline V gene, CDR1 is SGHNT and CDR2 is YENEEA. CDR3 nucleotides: TGTGCCAGCAGCAAGGGGCAGAGCTCCTACGAGCAGTACTTC. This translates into CASSKGQSSYEQYF.

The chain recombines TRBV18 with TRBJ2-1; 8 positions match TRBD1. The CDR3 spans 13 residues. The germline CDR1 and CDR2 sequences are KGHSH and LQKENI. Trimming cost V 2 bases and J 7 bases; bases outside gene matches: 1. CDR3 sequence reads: CASSPTGGNEQFF. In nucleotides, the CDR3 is TGTGCCAGCTCACCAACAGGGGGGAATGAGCAGTTCTTC.

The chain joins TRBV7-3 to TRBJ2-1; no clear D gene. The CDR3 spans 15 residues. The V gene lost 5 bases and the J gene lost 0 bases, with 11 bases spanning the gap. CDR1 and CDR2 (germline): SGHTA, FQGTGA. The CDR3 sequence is CASSNGRSSYNEQFF. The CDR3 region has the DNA TGTGCCAGCAGCAATGGACGGAGCTCCTACAATGAGCAGTTCTTC. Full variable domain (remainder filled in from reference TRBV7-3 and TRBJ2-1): GAGVSQTPSNKVTEKGKYVELRCDPISGHTALYWYRQSLGQGPEFLIYFQGTGAADDSGLPNDRFFAVRPEGSVSTLKIQRTERGDSAVYLCASSNGRSSYNEQFFGPGTRLTVL.

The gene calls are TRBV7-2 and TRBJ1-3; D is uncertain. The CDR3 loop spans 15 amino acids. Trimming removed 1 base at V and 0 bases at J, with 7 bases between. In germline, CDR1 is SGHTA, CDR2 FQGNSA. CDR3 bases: TGTGCCAGCAGCTTAGGACGGATCTCTGGAAACACCATATATTTT. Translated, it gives CASSLGRISGNTIYF.

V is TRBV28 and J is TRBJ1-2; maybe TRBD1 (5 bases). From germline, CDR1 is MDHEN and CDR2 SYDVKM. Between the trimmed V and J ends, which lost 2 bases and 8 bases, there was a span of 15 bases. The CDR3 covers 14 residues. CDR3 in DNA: TGTGCCAGCAGTTTAGTCGGGACCGCCGACGGCTACACCTTC. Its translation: CASSLVGTADGYTF.